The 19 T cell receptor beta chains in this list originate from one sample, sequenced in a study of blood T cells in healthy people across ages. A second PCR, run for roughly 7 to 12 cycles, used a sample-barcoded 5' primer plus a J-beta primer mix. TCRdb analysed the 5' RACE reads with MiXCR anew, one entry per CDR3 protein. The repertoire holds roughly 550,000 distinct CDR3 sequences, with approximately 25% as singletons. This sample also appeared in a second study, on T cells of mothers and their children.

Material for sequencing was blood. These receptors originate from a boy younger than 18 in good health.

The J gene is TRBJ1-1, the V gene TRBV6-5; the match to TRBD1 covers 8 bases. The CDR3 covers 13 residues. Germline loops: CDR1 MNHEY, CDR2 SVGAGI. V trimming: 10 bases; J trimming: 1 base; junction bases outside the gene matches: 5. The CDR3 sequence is CAIGGTGNTEAFF. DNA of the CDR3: TGTGCCATCGGGGGGACAGGGAACACTGAAGCTTTCTTT.

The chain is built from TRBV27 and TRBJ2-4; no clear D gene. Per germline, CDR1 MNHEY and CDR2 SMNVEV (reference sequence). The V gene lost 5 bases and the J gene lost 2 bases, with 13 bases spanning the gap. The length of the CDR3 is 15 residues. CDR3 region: CASSLRSETKNIQYF. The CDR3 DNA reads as TGTGCCAGCAGTCTTCGGAGCGAGACCAAAAACATTCAGTACTTC.

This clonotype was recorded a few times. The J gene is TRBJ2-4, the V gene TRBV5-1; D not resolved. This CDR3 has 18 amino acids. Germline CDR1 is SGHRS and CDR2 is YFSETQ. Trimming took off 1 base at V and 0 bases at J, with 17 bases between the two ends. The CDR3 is CASSLLPLIGVAKNIQYF. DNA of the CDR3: TGCGCCAGCAGCTTGTTGCCACTCATTGGGGTAGCCAAAAACATTCAGTACTTC.

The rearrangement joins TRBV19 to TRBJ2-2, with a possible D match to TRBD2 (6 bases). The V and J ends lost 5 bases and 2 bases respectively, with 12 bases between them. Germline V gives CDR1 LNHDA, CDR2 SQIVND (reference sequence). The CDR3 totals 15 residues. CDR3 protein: CASSLTSLNTGELFF. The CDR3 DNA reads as TGTGCCAGTAGTCTAACTAGCCTAAACACCGGGGAGCTGTTTTTT.

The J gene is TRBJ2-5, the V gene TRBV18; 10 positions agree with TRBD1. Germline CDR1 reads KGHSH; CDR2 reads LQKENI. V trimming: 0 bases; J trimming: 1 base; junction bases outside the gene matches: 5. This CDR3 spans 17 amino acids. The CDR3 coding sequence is TGTGCCAGCTCACCACCGTCCGGACAGGGGGGCCAAGAGACCCAGTACTTC. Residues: CASSPPSGQGGQETQYF. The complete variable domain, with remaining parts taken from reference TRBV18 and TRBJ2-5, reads NAGVMQNPRHLVRRRGQEARLRCSPMKGHSHVYWYRQLPEEGLKFMVYLQKENIIDESGMPKERFSAEFPKEGPSILRIQQVVRGDSAAYFCASSPPSGQGGQETQYFGPGTRLLVL.

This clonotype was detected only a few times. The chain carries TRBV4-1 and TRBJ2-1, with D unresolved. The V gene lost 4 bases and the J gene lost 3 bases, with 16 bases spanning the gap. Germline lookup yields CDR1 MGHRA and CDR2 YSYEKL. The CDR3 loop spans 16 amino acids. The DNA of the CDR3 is TGCGCCAGCAGCCGCAACGCGCGCGAGATCTACAATGAGCAGTTCTTC. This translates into CASSRNAREIYNEQFF.

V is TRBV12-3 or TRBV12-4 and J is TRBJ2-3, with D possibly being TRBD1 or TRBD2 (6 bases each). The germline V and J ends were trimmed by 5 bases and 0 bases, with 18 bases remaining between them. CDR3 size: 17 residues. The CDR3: CASSPLGAGSSTDTQYF. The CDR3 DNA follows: TGTGCCAGCAGTCCCCTGGGGGCGGGGTCGAGCACAGATACGCAGTATTTT.

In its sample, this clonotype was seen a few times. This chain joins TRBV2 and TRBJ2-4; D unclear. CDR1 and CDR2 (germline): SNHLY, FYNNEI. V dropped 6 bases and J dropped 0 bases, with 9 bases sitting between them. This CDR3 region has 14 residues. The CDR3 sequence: CASSPYLAKNIQYF. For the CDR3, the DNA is TGTGCCAGCAGCCCCTATCTAGCCAAAAACATTCAGTACTTC.

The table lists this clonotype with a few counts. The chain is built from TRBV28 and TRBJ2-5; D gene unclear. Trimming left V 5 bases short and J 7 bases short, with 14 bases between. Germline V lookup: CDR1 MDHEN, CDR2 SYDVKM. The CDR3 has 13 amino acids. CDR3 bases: TGTGCCAGCAGTATGAAGGGATTAGGGACCCAGTACTTC. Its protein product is CASSMKGLGTQYF.

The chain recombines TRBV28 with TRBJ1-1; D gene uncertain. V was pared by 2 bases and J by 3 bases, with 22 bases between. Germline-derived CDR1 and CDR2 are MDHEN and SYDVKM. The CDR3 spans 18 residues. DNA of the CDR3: TGTGCCAGCAGTTTAGCCTCGGGTTTTCAACTATCTGACACTGAAGCTTTCTTT. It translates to CASSLASGFQLSDTEAFF.

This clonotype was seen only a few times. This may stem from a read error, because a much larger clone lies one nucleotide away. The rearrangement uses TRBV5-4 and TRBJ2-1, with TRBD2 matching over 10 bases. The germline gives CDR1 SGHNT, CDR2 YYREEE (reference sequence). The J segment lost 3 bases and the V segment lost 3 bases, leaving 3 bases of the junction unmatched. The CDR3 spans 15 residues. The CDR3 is CASSSLAGLYNEQFF. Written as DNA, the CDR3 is TGTGCCAGCAGCTCACTAGCGGGGCTCTACAATGAGCAGTTCTTC.

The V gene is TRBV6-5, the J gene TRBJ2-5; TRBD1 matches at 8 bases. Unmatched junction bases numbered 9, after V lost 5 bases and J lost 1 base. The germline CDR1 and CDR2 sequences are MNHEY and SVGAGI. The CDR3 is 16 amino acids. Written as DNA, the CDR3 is TGTGCCAGCAGTAACCACAGGGGGAACCTCCAAGAGACCCAGTACTTC. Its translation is CASSNHRGNLQETQYF.

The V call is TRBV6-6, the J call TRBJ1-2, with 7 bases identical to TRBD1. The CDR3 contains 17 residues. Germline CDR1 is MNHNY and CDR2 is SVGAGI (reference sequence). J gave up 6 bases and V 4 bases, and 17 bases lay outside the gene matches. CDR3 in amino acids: CASSSYFRDSSWHGYTF. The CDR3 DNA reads TGTGCCAGCAGTTCGTACTTCCGGGACAGCTCTTGGCATGGCTACACCTTC.

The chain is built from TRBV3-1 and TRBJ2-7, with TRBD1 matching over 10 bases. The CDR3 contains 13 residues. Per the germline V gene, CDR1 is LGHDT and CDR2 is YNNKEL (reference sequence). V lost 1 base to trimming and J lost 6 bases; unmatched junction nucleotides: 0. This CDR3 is CASSQGDRGEQYF. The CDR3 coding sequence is TGTGCCAGCAGCCAAGGGGACAGGGGCGAGCAGTACTTC.

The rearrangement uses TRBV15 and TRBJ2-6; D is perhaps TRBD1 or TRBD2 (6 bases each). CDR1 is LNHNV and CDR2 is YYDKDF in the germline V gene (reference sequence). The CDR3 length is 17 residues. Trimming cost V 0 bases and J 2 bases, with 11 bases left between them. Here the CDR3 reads CATSRDRRGTGANVLTF. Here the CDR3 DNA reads TGTGCCACCAGCAGAGATAGGAGGGGGACTGGGGCCAACGTCCTGACTTTC.

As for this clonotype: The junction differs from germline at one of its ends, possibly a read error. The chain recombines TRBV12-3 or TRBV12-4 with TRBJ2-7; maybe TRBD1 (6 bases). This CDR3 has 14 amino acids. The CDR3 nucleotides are TGTGCCAGCGGTTTAGAACAGGGTATCTACGAGCAGTACTTC. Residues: CASGLEQGIYEQYF.

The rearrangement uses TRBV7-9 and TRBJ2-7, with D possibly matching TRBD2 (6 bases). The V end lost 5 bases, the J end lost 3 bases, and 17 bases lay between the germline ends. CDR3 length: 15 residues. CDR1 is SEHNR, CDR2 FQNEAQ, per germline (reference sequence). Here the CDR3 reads CASSPPHSGHYEQYF. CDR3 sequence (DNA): TGTGCCAGCAGCCCCCCCCATAGCGGACACTACGAGCAGTACTTC.

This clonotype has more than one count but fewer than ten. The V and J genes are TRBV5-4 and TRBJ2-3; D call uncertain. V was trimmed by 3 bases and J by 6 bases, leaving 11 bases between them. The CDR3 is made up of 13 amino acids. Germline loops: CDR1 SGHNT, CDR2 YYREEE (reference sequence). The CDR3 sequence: CASSSLTGDTQYF. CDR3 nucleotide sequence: TGTGCCAGCAGCTCCCTCACGGGTGATACGCAGTATTTT.

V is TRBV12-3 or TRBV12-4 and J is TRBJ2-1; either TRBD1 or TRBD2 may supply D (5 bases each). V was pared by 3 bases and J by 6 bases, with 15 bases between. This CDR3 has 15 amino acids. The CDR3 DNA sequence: TGTGCCAGCAGTTTTGGGCGGTCGAGGGGCAATGAGCAGTTCTTC. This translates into CASSFGRSRGNEQFF.